This is a list of T cell receptor beta chains from one sample in a study of T cell responses to AZD1222 COVID-19 vaccine. The assay was immunoSEQ multiplex PCR, and TCRdb's table has in-frame clones only and misses some. This sample has around 100,000 clones; 90% to 95% occur once, and the top ten carry 2.2%. Material: peripheral blood, obtained on day 0 of AZD1222 vaccination. These receptors all stem from an adult in good health. Both conserved end residues are part of each CDR3. The D gene is left open where the match is weak. Not every row has a clone size; where given, it reads once, few, many or a size class.

>TRBV2|15|-|-|TRBJ1-5
TGTGCCAGCAGTGAAGCAGTGAGAAGCAATCAGCCCCAGCATTTT
CASSEAVRSNQPQHF
>TRBV3-1/TRBV3-2|12|-|-|TRBJ2-1
TGTGCCAGCAGCCCGGACCCCACGAAGCAGTTCTTC
CASSPDPTKQFF
>TRBV13|13|-|-|TRBJ2-1
TGTGCCAGCAGCCCTACTGGCGGGGTCCCGCAGTTCTTC
CASSPTGGVPQFF
>TRBV27|14|-|-|TRBJ1-1
TGTGCCAGCAGTCCGGACACAAGAAACACTGAAGCTTTCTTT
CASSPDTRNTEAFF
>TRBV12-3/TRBV12-4|12|-|once|TRBJ1-5
TGTGCCAGCACCACGAGCAATCAGCCCCAGCATTTT
CASTTSNQPQHF
>TRBV6-1|17|-|-|TRBJ1-1
TGTGCCAGCAGTGAGTATTTTCGGCAGGCTCTGAACACTGAAGCTTTCTTT
CASSEYFRQALNTEAFF
>TRBV7-3|16|TRBD1|-|TRBJ1-1
TGTGCCAGCAGCAAAAGCGGGACAGGGAGTTTCACTGAAGCTTTCTTT
CASSKSGTGSFTEAFF
>TRBV19|14|-|-|TRBJ1-4
TGTGCCAGCAACCTTGGACGGCCCAATGAAAAACTGTTTTTT
CASNLGRPNEKLFF
>TRBV6-5|15|TRBD2|-|TRBJ2-7
TGTGCCAGCAGTTCACTAGCGGGAGCTGTTTACGAGCAGTACTTC
CASSSLAGAVYEQYF
>TRBV7-2|14|-|-|TRBJ1-5
TGTGCCAGCAGCTTTCGGGTTGGCAATCAGCCCCAGCATTTT
CASSFRVGNQPQHF
>TRBV19|16|TRBD1|-|TRBJ2-5
TGTGCCAGTAGTATAGTTACAGGGGGCGTCGCGGAGACCCAGTACTTC
CASSIVTGGVAETQYF
>TRBV7-8|16|-|-|TRBJ2-1
TGTGCCAGCAGCTCCTCGCGGGGTCCCATCTACAATGAGCAGTTCTTC
CASSSSRGPIYNEQFF
>TRBV5-1|17|-|-|TRBJ2-6
TGCGCCAGCAGCTTGGGACAGTCTACTTATGGCGCCAACGTCCTGACTTTC
CASSLGQSTYGANVLTF
>TRBV28|13|TRBD1|-|TRBJ1-2
TGTGCCAGCAGGAAACAGGGGAACTATGGCTACACCTTC
CASRKQGNYGYTF
>TRBV6-5|16|-|-|TRBJ2-7
TGTGCCAGCAGTTACTCCGTGTCTGGGAGTCCCTACGAGCAGTACTTC
CASSYSVSGSPYEQYF
>TRBV18|14|-|-|TRBJ1-3
TGTGCCAGCTCACCTCAAGAGTCTGGAAACACCATATATTTT
CASSPQESGNTIYF
>TRBV5-1|17|-|-|TRBJ1-2
TGCGCCAGCAGCTTGCCGGGACATTCCTCCATGGGGTATGGCTACACCTTC
CASSLPGHSSMGYGYTF
>TRBV5-1|15|TRBD1|-|TRBJ1-3
TGCGCCAGCAGCAAACAGGGGGCGTTGGGAAACACCATATATTTT
CASSKQGALGNTIYF
>TRBV19|15|-|-|TRBJ2-7
TGTGCCAGTAGCAAACCGCAGGGGTTCCCCTACGAGCAGTACTTC
CASSKPQGFPYEQYF
>TRBV6-5|11|-|-|TRBJ2-7
TGTGCCAGCGATCAGACCTACGAGCAGTACTTC
CASDQTYEQYF
>TRBV5-4|15|TRBD1|-|TRBJ1-1
TGTGCCAGCAGGGTGGATCAGGGGGATTTCCCTGAAGCTTTCTTT
CASRVDQGDFPEAFF
>TRBV9|15|TRBD1|-|TRBJ2-3
TGTGCCAGCAGCGTCCGGGACAGGGGGCAAGATACGCAGTATTTT
CASSVRDRGQDTQYF
>TRBV5-1|15|-|once|TRBJ2-1
TGCGCCAGCAGCTTGGCAGGGGAAGCCTACAATGAGCAGTTCTTC
CASSLAGEAYNEQFF
>TRBV19|14|TRBD1|-|TRBJ1-5
TGTGCCAGTAGTATCCGGGACAGGGGAAAGCCCCAGCATTTT
CASSIRDRGKPQHF
>TRBV27|13|-|-|TRBJ1-5
TGTGCCAGCAGTTTCTACGAGGACCAGCCCCAGCATTTT
CASSFYEDQPQHF
>TRBV24-1|16|TRBD1|-|TRBJ2-1
TGTGCCACCAGTGGAGCAGGGGGCTTTGAAGACAATGAGCAGTTCTTC
CATSGAGGFEDNEQFF
>TRBV13|16|-|-|TRBJ1-3
TGTGCCAGCAGCTCCTCGATGGCAAGCTCTGGAAACACCATATATTTT
CASSSSMASSGNTIYF
>TRBV6-6|15|-|-|TRBJ1-4
TGTGCCAGCAGTTACTCGAGGCTCGGGGATGAAAAACTGTTTTTT
CASSYSRLGDEKLFF
>TRBV6-6|12|-|-|TRBJ2-3
TGTGCCAGCAGCCCCGGTTCCGATACGCAGTATTTT
CASSPGSDTQYF
>TRBV10-1|15|TRBD1|-|TRBJ2-7
TGCGCCAGCAGTGAGACCGGGACAGCAACCTACGAGCAGTACTTC
CASSETGTATYEQYF
>TRBV5-1|17|TRBD2|-|TRBJ2-1
TGCGCCAGCAGCTTTAGCGGGAGTGGGATCTCCTACAATGAGCAGTTCTTC
CASSFSGSGISYNEQFF
>TRBV6-1|14|-|-|TRBJ1-5
TGTGCCAGCAGTGATGGGACCTATAATCAGCCCCAGCATTTT
CASSDGTYNQPQHF
>TRBV6-4|13|-|once|TRBJ1-4
TGTGCCAGCAGTGTGGAGGGTGGTGAAAAACTGTTTTTT
CASSVEGGEKLFF
>TRBV28|13|TRBD1|-|TRBJ2-7
TGTGCCAGCAGACCAGGGGGTATCTACGAGCAGTACTTC
CASRPGGIYEQYF
>TRBV28|11|-|-|TRBJ1-1
TGTGCCAGCAGTATCTCGGGAGAAGCTTTCTTT
CASSISGEAFF
>TRBV6-4|14|-|-|TRBJ1-5
TGTGCCAGCAGTGTGTCAGGGGGCAATCAGCCCCAGCATTTT
CASSVSGGNQPQHF
>TRBV7-9|15|TRBD1|-|TRBJ1-5
TGTGCCAGCAGCTCCGGGACAGGGTCTCGACAGCCCCAGCATTTT
CASSSGTGSRQPQHF
>TRBV15|16|TRBD2|-|TRBJ2-7
TGTGCCACCAGCAGTGAAATCGCTAGCGGTGTCTACGAGCAGTACTTC
CATSSEIASGVYEQYF
>TRBV4-1|16|-|-|TRBJ2-1
TGCGCCAGCAGCCTTCAGGGTTTTAGCTCCTACAATGAGCAGTTCTTC
CASSLQGFSSYNEQFF
>TRBV2|14|-|-|TRBJ1-5
TGTGCCAGCAGTGACGAGGTTACTAATCAGCCCCAGCATTTT
CASSDEVTNQPQHF
>TRBV6-2/TRBV6-3|14|-|-|TRBJ1-5
TGTGCCAGCAGTTTCGTACAGGTACGCCAGCCCCAGCATTTT
CASSFVQVRQPQHF
>TRBV15|15|TRBD1|once|TRBJ1-1
TGTGCCACCAGCAGCAATAAACAGGGGTGGACTGAAGCTTTCTTT
CATSSNKQGWTEAFF
>TRBV9|12|-|-|TRBJ1-2
TGTGCCAGCAGCGCAGATTACTATGGCTACACCTTC
CASSADYYGYTF
>TRBV4-1|18|TRBD2|-|TRBJ2-4
TGCGCCAGCAGCCGCGGACTAGCGGGGGGGACCGCCAAAAACATTCAGTACTTC
CASSRGLAGGTAKNIQYF
>TRBV6-5|15|TRBD2|-|TRBJ2-7
TGTGCCAGCAGTTACCTAGCGGTGAAAGACTACGAGCAGTACTTC
CASSYLAVKDYEQYF
>TRBV3-1/TRBV3-2|17|TRBD1|-|TRBJ2-1
TGTGCCAGCAGCCAAGATTCGCGGACAGGGGTGGGCAATGAGCAGTTCTTC
CASSQDSRTGVGNEQFF
>TRBV28|13|-|-|TRBJ2-7
TGTGCCAGCAGGGGCGAAAGCTCCTACGAGCAGTACTTC
CASRGESSYEQYF
>TRBV7-9|10|-|-|TRBJ1-2
TGTGCCAGCAGCCCCCTAGGCTACACCTTC
CASSPLGYTF
>TRBV28|12|-|-|TRBJ2-1
TGTGCCAGCAGTTTGGGCGTCGCTGAGCAGTTCTTC
CASSLGVAEQFF
>TRBV7-9|16|-|-|TRBJ1-6
TGTGCCAGCAGCCTGACAATGAGCTCCTATAATTCACCCCTCCACTTT
CASSLTMSSYNSPLHF